Listed below are T cell receptor beta chains from one sample, sequenced in a study of T cell responses to AZD1222 COVID-19 vaccine. Assay: immunoSEQ multiplex PCR; the TCRdb copy retains only in-frame clones and omits some. The sample includes under 150,000 clones, around 92% of them seen just once. Sample: peripheral blood, taken 28 days after the second AZD1222 dose. The receptors here all came from an adult who received the AZD1222 COVID-19 vaccine. CDR3s include the opening cysteine and the closing phenylalanine or tryptophan. The D gene is left open where the match is weak. Clone size appears in some rows only: once, few, many, or a class for an expanded clone.

CDR3aa: CASSYSSGTRRVYF; CDR3nt: TGTGCCAGCAGTTACTCCTCCGGGACTCGGCGGGTGTACTTC; v_gene: TRBV6-2/TRBV6-3; d_gene: .; abundance: .; j_gene: TRBJ2-7
CDR3aa: CASSRLQAGVVYF; CDR3nt: TGTGCCAGCAGCCGCCTCCAAGCGGGGGTGGTGTACTTC; v_gene: TRBV3-1/TRBV3-2; d_gene: TRBD2; abundance: once; j_gene: TRBJ2-7
CDR3aa: CASSEARIRGLERAFF; CDR3nt: TGTGCCAGCAGTGAAGCGCGGATCAGGGGACTTGAAAGAGCTTTCTTT; v_gene: TRBV6-1; d_gene: .; abundance: .; j_gene: TRBJ1-1
CDR3aa: CASSLTGSSGNTIYF; CDR3nt: TGTGCCAGCAGCTTGACAGGTTCCTCTGGAAACACCATATATTTT; v_gene: TRBV5-5; d_gene: .; abundance: .; j_gene: TRBJ1-3
CDR3aa: CASSLGASYGYTF; CDR3nt: TGTGCCAGCAGTTTAGGCGCATCCTATGGCTACACCTTC; v_gene: TRBV28; d_gene: .; abundance: .; j_gene: TRBJ1-2
CDR3aa: CASSPQSSGNTIYF; CDR3nt: TGCGCCAGCAGCCCTCAGAGCTCTGGAAACACCATATATTTT; v_gene: TRBV4-3; d_gene: .; abundance: .; j_gene: TRBJ1-3
CDR3aa: CASSLTLDRVEAFF; CDR3nt: TGTGCCAGCAGCTTAACCCTAGACAGGGTTGAAGCTTTCTTT; v_gene: TRBV7-9; d_gene: TRBD1; abundance: once; j_gene: TRBJ1-1
CDR3aa: CSANPLNTQYF; CDR3nt: TGCAGTGCTAACCCTCTCAATACGCAGTATTTT; v_gene: TRBV20-1; d_gene: .; abundance: .; j_gene: TRBJ2-3
CDR3aa: CASSFGNYGYTF; CDR3nt: TGTGCCAGCAGCTTTGGCAACTATGGCTACACCTTC; v_gene: TRBV5-4; d_gene: .; abundance: .; j_gene: TRBJ1-2
CDR3aa: CASRPGRYSNQPQHF; CDR3nt: TGTGCCAGCAGACCCGGGAGGTATAGCAATCAGCCCCAGCATTTT; v_gene: TRBV6-5; d_gene: .; abundance: .; j_gene: TRBJ1-5
CDR3aa: CASSDGQGGTDTQYF; CDR3nt: TGCGCCAGCAGTGATGGCCAGGGCGGCACAGATACGCAGTATTTT; v_gene: TRBV10-1; d_gene: .; abundance: .; j_gene: TRBJ2-3
CDR3aa: CASRTGTSGNNEQFF; CDR3nt: TGTGCCAGCAGAACCGGGACTAGCGGGAACAATGAGCAGTTCTTC; v_gene: TRBV28; d_gene: TRBD2; abundance: .; j_gene: TRBJ2-1
CDR3aa: CASSIVGWTATNEKLFF; CDR3nt: TGTGCCAGTAGTATAGTCGGCTGGACAGCAACTAATGAAAAACTGTTTTTT; v_gene: TRBV19; d_gene: .; abundance: .; j_gene: TRBJ1-4
CDR3aa: CASSNDRGHTEAFF; CDR3nt: TGTGCCAGTAGTAACGACAGGGGGCACACTGAAGCTTTCTTT; v_gene: TRBV19; d_gene: TRBD1; abundance: .; j_gene: TRBJ1-1
CDR3aa: CASSASGGAPYNEQFF; CDR3nt: TGTGCCAGCAGTGCCTCGGGGGGAGCCCCCTACAATGAGCAGTTCTTC; v_gene: TRBV6-4; d_gene: TRBD2; abundance: .; j_gene: TRBJ2-1
CDR3aa: CASSLDLGGTQYF; CDR3nt: TGTGCCAGCAGCTTAGACCTGGGGGGTACGCAGTATTTT; v_gene: TRBV7-2; d_gene: .; abundance: .; j_gene: TRBJ2-3
CDR3aa: CASSLGSGYTEAFF; CDR3nt: TGCGCCAGCAGCCTCGGCTCTGGATACACTGAAGCTTTCTTT; v_gene: TRBV5-1; d_gene: .; abundance: .; j_gene: TRBJ1-1
CDR3aa: CASSVRTGGILTNEKLFF; CDR3nt: TGCGCCAGCAGCGTCCGGACAGGGGGAATACTAACTAATGAAAAACTGTTTTTT; v_gene: TRBV4-1; d_gene: TRBD1; abundance: .; j_gene: TRBJ1-4
CDR3aa: CASSLERIGTGRVGTEAFF; CDR3nt: TGTGCCAGCAGCTTAGAGAGGATTGGGACAGGGCGTGTTGGCACTGAAGCTTTCTTT; v_gene: TRBV7-9; d_gene: TRBD1; abundance: .; j_gene: TRBJ1-1
CDR3aa: CASSSGLAGVTKEQFF; CDR3nt: TGTGCCAGCTCATCGGGACTAGCGGGAGTGACTAAGGAGCAGTTCTTC; v_gene: TRBV18; d_gene: TRBD2; abundance: .; j_gene: TRBJ2-1
CDR3aa: CASSLGFRGGRVSSYNEQFF; CDR3nt: TGTGCCAGCAGTTTGGGGTTTAGAGGCGGGAGGGTGAGCTCCTACAATGAGCAGTTCTTC; v_gene: TRBV28; d_gene: TRBD2; abundance: once; j_gene: TRBJ2-1
CDR3aa: CASSPYGSNYGYTF; CDR3nt: TGTGCCAGCAGTCCCTATGGGTCTAACTATGGCTACACCTTC; v_gene: TRBV28; d_gene: .; abundance: .; j_gene: TRBJ1-2
CDR3aa: CASSIGLGADTQYF; CDR3nt: TGTGCCAGTAGTATAGGCCTCGGGGCGGATACGCAGTATTTT; v_gene: TRBV19; d_gene: .; abundance: .; j_gene: TRBJ2-3
CDR3aa: CASRLVVGTEAFF; CDR3nt: TGTGCCAGCCGCCTGGTAGTAGGCACTGAAGCTTTCTTT; v_gene: TRBV27; d_gene: .; abundance: .; j_gene: TRBJ1-1
CDR3aa: CASSYPGYNEQFF; CDR3nt: TGTGCCAGCAGTTACCCGGGTTACAATGAGCAGTTCTTC; v_gene: TRBV28; d_gene: .; abundance: .; j_gene: TRBJ2-1
CDR3aa: CASSLEGGRASYEQYF; CDR3nt: TGTGCCAGCAGCTTAGAAGGCGGGAGGGCCTCCTACGAGCAGTACTTC; v_gene: TRBV7-2; d_gene: TRBD2; abundance: .; j_gene: TRBJ2-7
CDR3aa: CSASHKTGYTDTQYF; CDR3nt: TGCAGTGCTAGTCATAAAACAGGGTACACAGATACGCAGTATTTT; v_gene: TRBV20-1; d_gene: .; abundance: .; j_gene: TRBJ2-3
CDR3aa: CASSPRVNVLTF; CDR3nt: TGTGCCAGCAGCCCAAGGGTCAACGTCCTGACTTTC; v_gene: TRBV3-1/TRBV3-2; d_gene: .; abundance: .; j_gene: TRBJ2-6
CDR3aa: CASSQDGLAANTGELFF; CDR3nt: TGTGCCAGCAGCCAAGATGGACTAGCGGCGAACACCGGGGAGCTGTTTTTT; v_gene: TRBV3-1/TRBV3-2; d_gene: TRBD2; abundance: .; j_gene: TRBJ2-2
CDR3aa: CASSPGRVETQYF; CDR3nt: TGTGCCAGCAGCCCCGGGAGGGTAGAGACCCAGTACTTC; v_gene: TRBV12-3/TRBV12-4; d_gene: TRBD2; abundance: .; j_gene: TRBJ2-5
CDR3aa: CASSPQTSGSIGPYEQYF; CDR3nt: TGTGCCAGCTCACCCCAGACTAGCGGGAGTATTGGGCCCTACGAGCAGTACTTC; v_gene: TRBV18; d_gene: TRBD2; abundance: .; j_gene: TRBJ2-7
CDR3aa: CASSVDRGVSEAFF; CDR3nt: TGTGCCAGCAGCGTGGATAGGGGGGTGTCTGAAGCTTTCTTT; v_gene: TRBV9; d_gene: .; abundance: .; j_gene: TRBJ1-1
CDR3aa: CASSQEGPGTEAFF; CDR3nt: TGTGCCAGCAGCCAAGAAGGACCGGGCACTGAAGCTTTCTTT; v_gene: TRBV4-2; d_gene: .; abundance: once; j_gene: TRBJ1-1